This T cell receptor beta chain stems from a study of OX40 agonist ivuxolimab in advanced cancers. The ends were cut back, 2 bases at V and 5 bases at J, with 10 bases in the middle. This CDR3 is 13 amino acids long. The germline V gene has CDR1 ENHRY and CDR2 SYGVKD. Generated by immunoSEQ multiplex PCR, the TCRdb table keeps only in-frame clones and is missing some. This sample carries 70,000 to 80,000 clones, roughly 86% of them seen once, and the ten largest clones take roughly 0.77%. Sequences were derived from CD4+ or CD8+ T cells sorted from blood, sampled in a trial of the OX40 agonist ivuxolimab. The rearrangement links TRBV10-3 to TRBJ2-7; TRBD2 might be the D (6 bases). The clonotype was recovered from an adult with an advanced solid tumor such as melanoma, head and neck, liver or kidney cancer. CDR3 loop: CAISEMEGHEQYF. CDR3 sequence (DNA): TGTGCCATCAGTGAGATGGAGGGCCACGAGCAGTACTTC.